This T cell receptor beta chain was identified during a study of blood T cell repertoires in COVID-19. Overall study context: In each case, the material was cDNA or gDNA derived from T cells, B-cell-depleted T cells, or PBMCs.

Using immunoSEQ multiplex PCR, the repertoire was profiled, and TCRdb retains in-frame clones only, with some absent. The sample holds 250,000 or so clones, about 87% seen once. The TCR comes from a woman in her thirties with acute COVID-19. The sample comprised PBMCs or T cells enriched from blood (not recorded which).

The CDR3 protein is CASSLSGGYEQYF. In DNA, the CDR3 is TGTGCCAGCAGTTTATCCGGCGGGTACGAGCAGTACTTC. This chain links TRBV28 with TRBJ2-7; possibly TRBD2 for D (5 bases). Trimming cost V 1 base and J 4 bases, with 8 bases left between them. The CDR3 is 13 residues long. CDR1 MDHEN and CDR2 SYDVKM come from the germline V gene. The variable domain in full, completed from reference TRBV28 and TRBJ2-7, reads DVKVTQSSRYLVKRTGEKVFLECVQDMDHENMFWYRQDPGLGLRLIYFSYDVKMKEKGDIPEGYSVSREKKERFSLILESASTNQTSMYLCASSLSGGYEQYFGPGTRLTVT.